A selection of T cell receptor beta chains follows, all from one sample in a study of blood T cell repertoires in COVID-19. Assay used: immunoSEQ multiplex PCR; TCRdb lists only in-frame clones, some missing. The sample contains more than 110,000 clones, over 75% of which appear only once. Sequencing was done on a sample of peripheral blood. The receptors stem from a human donor in a cohort sampled during active COVID-19. CDR3s include the opening cysteine and the closing phenylalanine or tryptophan. The order of the fields is D gene, V gene, J gene, clone size, CDR3 protein, CDR3 DNA. The D gene is left open where the match is weak. Size tells how often a clone was seen (once, few, many) or the class of an expanded clone, and some rows leave it out.

d_gene: -
v_gene: TRBV7-8
j_gene: TRBJ2-1
abundance: once
CDR3aa: CASSLFEHEQFF
CDR3nt: TGTGCCAGCAGCCTATTTGAACACGAGCAGTTCTTC

d_gene: TRBD1
v_gene: TRBV7-9
j_gene: TRBJ1-2
abundance: -
CDR3aa: CASSPDRLGGYTF
CDR3nt: TGTGCCAGCAGCCCGGACAGGTTAGGGGGCTACACCTTC

d_gene: -
v_gene: TRBV5-1
j_gene: TRBJ1-1
abundance: -
CDR3aa: CASSLAVGLNTEAFF
CDR3nt: TGCGCCAGCAGCTTGGCCGTGGGGCTAAACACTGAAGCTTTCTTT

d_gene: TRBD1
v_gene: TRBV4-3
j_gene: TRBJ2-7
abundance: -
CDR3aa: CASSQALDRESYEQYF
CDR3nt: TGCGCCAGCAGCCAAGCCCTTGACAGGGAGTCCTACGAGCAGTACTTC

d_gene: -
v_gene: TRBV30
j_gene: TRBJ1-1
abundance: -
CDR3aa: CAWDNGQKNTEAFF
CDR3nt: TGTGCCTGGGATAACGGACAGAAGAACACTGAAGCTTTCTTT

d_gene: -
v_gene: TRBV7-9
j_gene: TRBJ2-7
abundance: few
CDR3aa: CASSPGAGFYEQYF
CDR3nt: TGTGCCAGCAGCCCAGGGGCTGGGTTTTACGAGCAGTACTTC

d_gene: -
v_gene: TRBV7-3
j_gene: TRBJ2-1
abundance: -
CDR3aa: CASSSPGNEQFF
CDR3nt: TGTGCCAGCAGCTCTCCAGGGAATGAGCAGTTCTTC

d_gene: TRBD2
v_gene: TRBV7-2
j_gene: TRBJ2-1
abundance: -
CDR3aa: CASSLAPPTSGVYNEQFF
CDR3nt: TGTGCCAGCAGCTTAGCCCCGCCGACTAGCGGGGTGTACAATGAGCAGTTCTTC

d_gene: -
v_gene: TRBV18
j_gene: TRBJ2-2
abundance: once
CDR3aa: CASSPDRNTGELFF
CDR3nt: TGTGCCAGCTCTCCTGACAGGAACACCGGGGAGCTGTTTTTT

d_gene: -
v_gene: TRBV4-1
j_gene: TRBJ1-2
abundance: -
CDR3aa: CASSPQGGHINYGYTF
CDR3nt: TGCGCCAGCAGCCCTCAGGGAGGACATATAAACTATGGCTACACCTTC

d_gene: -
v_gene: TRBV5-1
j_gene: TRBJ2-7
abundance: -
CDR3aa: CASSLEISVSYEQYF
CDR3nt: TGCGCCAGCAGCTTGGAGATAAGCGTCTCCTACGAGCAGTACTTC

d_gene: TRBD1
v_gene: TRBV13
j_gene: TRBJ1-6
abundance: -
CDR3aa: CASSLAARMTGGGSPLHF
CDR3nt: TGTGCCAGCAGCTTAGCCGCCCGGATGACAGGGGGAGGTTCACCCCTCCACTTT

d_gene: -
v_gene: TRBV7-2
j_gene: TRBJ1-2
abundance: -
CDR3aa: CAIRRDSPHGYTF
CDR3nt: TGTGCCATTCGCCGAGACAGTCCCCATGGCTACACCTTC

d_gene: TRBD1
v_gene: TRBV7-2
j_gene: TRBJ2-7
abundance: -
CDR3aa: CASSFGQGIYEQYF
CDR3nt: TGTGCCAGCAGCTTTGGACAGGGGATCTACGAGCAGTACTTC

d_gene: TRBD1
v_gene: TRBV7-9
j_gene: TRBJ1-1
abundance: many
CDR3aa: CASSLTGLNTEAFF
CDR3nt: TGTGCCAGCAGCTTGACAGGGCTGAACACTGAAGCTTTCTTT

d_gene: -
v_gene: TRBV6-1
j_gene: TRBJ1-4
abundance: -
CDR3aa: CASSEGKGQGNEKLFF
CDR3nt: TGTGCCAGCAGTGAAGGGAAGGGCCAGGGTAATGAAAAACTGTTTTTT

d_gene: -
v_gene: TRBV18
j_gene: TRBJ1-1
abundance: -
CDR3aa: CASSSTPGVNTEAFF
CDR3nt: TGTGCCAGCTCATCCACCCCGGGGGTAAACACTGAAGCTTTCTTT

d_gene: -
v_gene: TRBV7-2
j_gene: TRBJ1-2
abundance: -
CDR3aa: CASSFNPAGKSYGYTF
CDR3nt: TGTGCCAGCAGCTTTAACCCGGCGGGCAAATCCTATGGCTACACCTTC

d_gene: -
v_gene: TRBV5-6
j_gene: TRBJ1-1
abundance: -
CDR3aa: CASSRRSGTEAFF
CDR3nt: TGTGCCAGCAGCCGTCGTTCCGGGACTGAAGCTTTCTTT

d_gene: TRBD1
v_gene: TRBV6-5
j_gene: TRBJ2-5
abundance: -
CDR3aa: CASSFGTGRSQETQYF
CDR3nt: TGTGCCAGCAGTTTTGGGACAGGGAGGTCCCAAGAGACCCAGTACTTC

d_gene: TRBD1
v_gene: TRBV30
j_gene: TRBJ1-2
abundance: -
CDR3aa: CAWSVTGVGYTF
CDR3nt: TGTGCCTGGAGTGTAACAGGGGTCGGCTACACCTTC

d_gene: -
v_gene: TRBV6-5
j_gene: TRBJ1-6
abundance: -
CDR3aa: CASGKGGARASPLHF
CDR3nt: TGTGCCAGCGGGAAGGGAGGGGCCCGTGCTTCACCCCTCCACTTT

d_gene: TRBD1
v_gene: TRBV10-2
j_gene: TRBJ1-6
abundance: -
CDR3aa: CASRLGQGGSPLHF
CDR3nt: TGCGCCAGCAGACTGGGACAGGGAGGGTCACCCCTCCACTTT

d_gene: TRBD2
v_gene: TRBV7-3
j_gene: TRBJ2-2
abundance: -
CDR3aa: CASSLRLAGNTGELFF
CDR3nt: TGTGCCAGCAGCCTGAGACTAGCGGGTAACACCGGGGAGCTGTTTTTT

d_gene: -
v_gene: TRBV18
j_gene: TRBJ1-1
abundance: -
CDR3aa: CASSPDTYTEAFF
CDR3nt: TGTGCCAGCTCACCGGACACGTACACTGAAGCTTTCTTT

d_gene: TRBD2
v_gene: TRBV7-2
j_gene: TRBJ2-1
abundance: once
CDR3aa: CASSLRASGSSSYNEQFF
CDR3nt: TGTGCCAGCAGCTTACGGGCTAGCGGGTCGAGCTCCTACAATGAGCAGTTCTTC

d_gene: TRBD1
v_gene: TRBV11-2
j_gene: TRBJ2-1
abundance: -
CDR3aa: CASSRDRVIGMDEQFF
CDR3nt: TGTGCCAGTTCCCGGGACAGGGTAATTGGGATGGATGAGCAGTTCTTC

d_gene: TRBD1
v_gene: TRBV19
j_gene: TRBJ1-1
abundance: few
CDR3aa: CASSIGSGTGDTEAFF
CDR3nt: TGTGCCAGTAGTATCGGGTCTGGGACAGGGGACACTGAAGCTTTCTTT

d_gene: -
v_gene: TRBV5-1
j_gene: TRBJ1-3
abundance: once
CDR3aa: CASSAGVSGNTIYF
CDR3nt: TGCGCCAGCAGCGCGGGAGTCTCTGGAAACACCATATATTTT

d_gene: -
v_gene: TRBV2
j_gene: TRBJ2-5
abundance: -
CDR3aa: CASTLSGSPTGETQYF
CDR3nt: TGTGCCAGCACCCTATCCGGGTCCCCAACTGGGGAGACCCAGTACTTC

d_gene: TRBD1
v_gene: TRBV7-2
j_gene: TRBJ1-6
abundance: -
CDR3aa: CASRADRGESPLHF
CDR3nt: TGTGCCAGCAGGGCAGACAGGGGGGAATCACCCCTCCACTTT

d_gene: TRBD1
v_gene: TRBV5-1
j_gene: TRBJ1-1
abundance: -
CDR3aa: CASSYGTGTEAFF
CDR3nt: TGCGCCAGCAGCTACGGGACAGGGACTGAAGCTTTCTTT

d_gene: -
v_gene: TRBV27
j_gene: TRBJ1-1
abundance: -
CDR3aa: CASSLSGTLNTEAFF
CDR3nt: TGTGCCAGCAGTTTATCCGGTACTTTGAACACTGAAGCTTTCTTT

d_gene: TRBD2
v_gene: TRBV6-2/TRBV6-3
j_gene: TRBJ2-1
abundance: -
CDR3aa: CASSRSRTSGRAPSYNEQFF
CDR3nt: TGTGCCAGCAGCCGTAGCCGGACTAGCGGGAGAGCACCCTCCTACAATGAGCAGTTCTTC

d_gene: TRBD2
v_gene: TRBV27
j_gene: TRBJ2-3
abundance: -
CDR3aa: CASSPPRWGLAVSSTDTQYF
CDR3nt: TGTGCCAGCAGTCCCCCCCGCTGGGGACTAGCGGTGTCTAGCACAGATACGCAGTATTTT

d_gene: -
v_gene: TRBV6-5
j_gene: TRBJ1-4
abundance: -
CDR3aa: CASSYQASNEKLFF
CDR3nt: TGTGCCAGCAGTTACCAAGCTTCCAATGAAAAACTGTTTTTT

d_gene: -
v_gene: TRBV11-2
j_gene: TRBJ2-1
abundance: -
CDR3aa: CASSLGPDTVNEQFF
CDR3nt: TGTGCCAGCAGCTTGGGTCCCGACACGGTCAATGAGCAGTTCTTC